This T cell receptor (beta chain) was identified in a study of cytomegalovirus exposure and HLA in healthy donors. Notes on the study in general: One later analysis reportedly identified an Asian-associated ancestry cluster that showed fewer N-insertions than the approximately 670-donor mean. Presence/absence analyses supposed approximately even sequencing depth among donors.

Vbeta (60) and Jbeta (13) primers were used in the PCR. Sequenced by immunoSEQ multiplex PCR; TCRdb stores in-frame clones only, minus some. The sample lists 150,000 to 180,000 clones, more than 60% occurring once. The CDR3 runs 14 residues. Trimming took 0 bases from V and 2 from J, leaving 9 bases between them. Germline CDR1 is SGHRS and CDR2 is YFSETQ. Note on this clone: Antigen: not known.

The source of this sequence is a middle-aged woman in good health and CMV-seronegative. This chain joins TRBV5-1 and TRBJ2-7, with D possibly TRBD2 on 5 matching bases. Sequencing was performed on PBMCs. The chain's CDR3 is CASSLGTGTYEQYF. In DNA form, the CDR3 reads TGCGCCAGCAGCTTGGGGACGGGAACCTACGAGCAGTACTTC.